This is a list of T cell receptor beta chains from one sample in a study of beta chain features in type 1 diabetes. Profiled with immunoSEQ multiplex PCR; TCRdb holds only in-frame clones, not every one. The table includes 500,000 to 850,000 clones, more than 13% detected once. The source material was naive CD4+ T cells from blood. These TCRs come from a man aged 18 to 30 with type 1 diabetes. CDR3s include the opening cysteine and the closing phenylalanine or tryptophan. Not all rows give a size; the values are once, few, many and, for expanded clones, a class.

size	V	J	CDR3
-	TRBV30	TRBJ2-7	CAWSVSGLEQYF
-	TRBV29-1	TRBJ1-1	CSVTGTAEAFF
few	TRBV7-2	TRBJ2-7	CASRQAGRAYEQYF
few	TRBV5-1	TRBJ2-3	CASSLIAGGPTDTQYF
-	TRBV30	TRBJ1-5	CAWSVRLNQPQHF
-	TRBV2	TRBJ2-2	CASSWAFAGGDSLTGELFF
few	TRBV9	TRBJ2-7	CASSVGQGGDEQYF
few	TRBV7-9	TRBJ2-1	CASATGTSGSLGEFF
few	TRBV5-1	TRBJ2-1	CASSNGLAGVNEQFF
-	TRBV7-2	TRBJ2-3	CASSIGGDTQYF
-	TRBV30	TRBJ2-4	CAWSLIDRVVQYF
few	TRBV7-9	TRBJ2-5	CASRPSGTQETQYF
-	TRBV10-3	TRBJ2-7	CAISEPSGEDYEQYF
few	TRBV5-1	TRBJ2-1	CASSFSRGSPQGNEQFF
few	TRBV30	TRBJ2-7	CAWSSAGGEQYF
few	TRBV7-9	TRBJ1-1	CASSPANRLLNTEAFF
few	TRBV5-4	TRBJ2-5	CASSLEGQGGETQYF
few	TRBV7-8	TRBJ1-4	CASSLRDGRRVEKLFF
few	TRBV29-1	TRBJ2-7	CSVAQGSYYEQYF
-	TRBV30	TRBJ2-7	CAWGDRGWYEQYF
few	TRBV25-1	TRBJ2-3	CASSEGTGPRTDTQYF
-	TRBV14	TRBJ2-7	CASSLQFRDRSRAVSF
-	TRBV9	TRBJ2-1	CASSATGRPINEQFF
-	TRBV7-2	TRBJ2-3	CASSSRAGGPIYTQYF
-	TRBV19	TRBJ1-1	CASGEAGLREAFF
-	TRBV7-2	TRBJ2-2	CASSPVALAGAGELFF
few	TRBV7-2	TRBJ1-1	CASSSGTVREAFF
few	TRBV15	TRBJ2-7	CATSRDGPRRGGSYEQYF
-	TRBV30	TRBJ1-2	CAWSGQASYGYTF
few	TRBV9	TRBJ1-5	CASSVDWTGRTQHF
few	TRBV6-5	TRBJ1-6	CASSYAAERPLHF
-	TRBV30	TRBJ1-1	CAWSGQLEAFF
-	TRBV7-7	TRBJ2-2	CASSPPGRTGELFF
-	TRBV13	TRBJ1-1	CASSKGRPNTEAFF
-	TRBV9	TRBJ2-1	CASSVGGGGYNEQFF
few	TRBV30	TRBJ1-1	CAWGPPVAFF
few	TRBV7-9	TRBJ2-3	CASSLTGDTQYF
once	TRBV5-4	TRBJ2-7	CASTGTTADEQYF
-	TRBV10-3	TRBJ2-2	CAITGSGWETGELFF
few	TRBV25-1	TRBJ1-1	CASSEFSTGDTEAFF
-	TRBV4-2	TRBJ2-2	CASSQQGTAGELFF
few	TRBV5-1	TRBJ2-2	CASSRSGYTDTGELFF
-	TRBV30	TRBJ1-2	CAWSRGTHGYTF
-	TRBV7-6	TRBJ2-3	CASSFVSGSRTDTQYF
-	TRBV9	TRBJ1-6	CASSVGPPRVNSPLHF
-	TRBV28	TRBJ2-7	CASTLGRDRSYEQYF
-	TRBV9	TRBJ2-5	CASSVLGQQETQYF
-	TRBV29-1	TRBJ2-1	CSVSGVTGPYNEQFF
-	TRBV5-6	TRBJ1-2	CASSNGRLDGYTF
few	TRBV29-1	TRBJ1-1	CSVGQVREAFF